This T cell receptor beta chain stems from a study of graft-versus-host responses after intestinal transplantation. Measured with immunoSEQ multiplex PCR; TCRdb has only the in-frame clones, and not every one. The data hold roughly 16,000 clones, with 83% observed a single time. Processing was applied to graft tissue in order to liberate intraepithelial and lamina propria lymphocytes. Per germline, CDR1 SNHLY and CDR2 FYNNEI. The CDR3 length is 14 residues. J lost 1 base, V lost 7 bases, and 4 bases had no gene match. This clone was found once. The chain couples TRBV2 to TRBJ1-1; 9 bases align to TRBD1. This clonotype was obtained from a human patient who received an intestinal transplant, so some T cells may come from the graft donor. The sequences come from ileum tissue, collected roughly 620 days after intestinal transplantation. This CDR3 reads CASTKTGGNTEAFF. The CDR3 DNA sequence: TGTGCCAGCACCAAGACAGGGGGGAACACTGAAGCTTTCTTT.